The 25 T cell receptor beta chains below come from one sample, sequenced in a study of cytomegalovirus exposure and HLA in healthy donors. The PCR made use of 60 Vbeta and 13 Jbeta primers. Libraries were prepared by immunoSEQ multiplex PCR; TCRdb keeps only in-frame clonotypes and omits some of them. The sample includes about 130,000 clones, about 79% seen only once; the top ten take roughly 2%. Sequenced: PBMCs. The source is a man younger than 30 in good health and CMV-seronegative.

This clone has a handful of counts. The chain has TRBV19 and TRBJ2-7; the D is unclear. The CDR3 extends over 13 amino acids. The V end was cut by 8 bases, the J end by 3 bases, with 14 bases between. Per the germline V gene, CDR1 is LNHDA and CDR2 is SQIVND (reference sequence). Here the CDR3 reads CASGPQFVYEQYF. DNA of the CDR3: TGTGCCAGTGGCCCACAGTTCGTCTACGAGCAGTACTTC.

This clone was seen a few times. The same CDR3 also results from other DNA sequences found in this sample. The genes are TRBV5-4 and TRBJ1-2; TRBD1 aligns across 9 bases. Germline V lookup: CDR1 SGHNT, CDR2 YYREEE (reference sequence). CDR3 length: 14 residues. Germline trimming cut 0 bases from V and 3 bases from J; bases unmatched to any gene: 0. CDR3 residues: CASSLGDRDYGYTF. For the CDR3, the DNA is TGTGCCAGCAGCTTGGGGGACAGGGACTATGGCTACACCTTC.

DNA of the CDR3: TGTGCCAGCAGCCCCCGAGGGGGGAACACTGAAGCTTTCTTT. Translating gives CASSPRGGNTEAFF. The chain carries TRBV6-6 and TRBJ1-1; a possible D gene is TRBD1 (6 bases). The CDR3 extends over 14 amino acids. Germline CDR1 and CDR2: MNHNY and SVGAGI (reference sequence). V lost 6 bases and J lost 1, with 12 bases in between.

CDR3 coding DNA: TGTGCCAGTAGTGTTACAGGGGGTCCGGCCGGGCAGTACTTC. Protein sequence: CASSVTGGPAGQYF. The chain recombines TRBV19 with TRBJ2-7, with 8 bases matching TRBD1. This CDR3 spans 14 amino acids. V lost 5 bases, J lost 9 bases, and 12 bases stayed unmatched. Germline CDR1 LNHDA, CDR2 SQIVND (reference sequence).

The chain has TRBV28 and TRBJ1-2; no firm D call. Germline assignment: CDR1 MDHEN and CDR2 SYDVKM. The CDR3 totals 18 residues. Trimming shortened V by 3 bases and J by 0 bases, and 20 bases separated the two germline ends. The CDR3 nucleotides read TGTGCCAGCAGTTTTGGCAGGATAGACTACCCAGCTAACTATGGCTACACCTTC. It encodes CASSFGRIDYPANYGYTF.

This chain uses TRBV19 with TRBJ2-1; D unresolved. Trimming took 1 base from V and 8 from J, leaving 6 bases between them. Germline V lookup: CDR1 LNHDA, CDR2 SQIVND (reference sequence). The CDR3 runs to 12 residues. CDR3 amino acids: CASSIVDDEQFF. DNA of the CDR3: TGTGCCAGTAGTATAGTAGATGATGAGCAGTTCTTC.

This chain connects TRBV5-8 to TRBJ2-1; 10 bases map to TRBD1. V trimming: 0 bases; J trimming: 3 bases; junction bases outside the gene matches: 3. Germline CDR1 reads SGHTS; CDR2 reads YDEGEE. The CDR3 contains 16 residues. The CDR3 spells CASSLVGTGVYNEQFF. The CDR3 nucleotides are TGTGCCAGCAGCTTGGTTGGGACAGGGGTCTACAATGAGCAGTTCTTC. The variable domain in full, with the rest retrieved from reference TRBV5-8 and TRBJ2-1, is EAGVTQSPTHLIKTRGQQATLRCSPISGHTSVYWYQQALGLGLQFLLWYDEGEERNRGNFPPRFSGRQFPNYSSELNVNALELEDSALYLCASSLVGTGVYNEQFFGPGTRLTVL.

V gene TRBV28 combines with J gene TRBJ1-6, with D uncertain. Germline CDR1 and CDR2: MDHEN and SYDVKM. The CDR3 has 11 amino acids. V lost 4 bases, J lost 8 bases, and 3 bases lay in between. Here the CDR3 reads CASSSDSPLHF. The DNA of the CDR3 is TGTGCCAGCAGTTCCGATTCACCCCTCCACTTT.

V usage is TRBV15 and J usage is TRBJ1-2; D ambiguous. CDR3 length: 12 residues. Germline assignment: CDR1 LNHNV and CDR2 YYDKDF (reference sequence). V lost 1 base, J lost 6 bases, and 6 bases lay in between. CDR3 region: CATSRVFDGYTF. The DNA for the CDR3 is TGTGCCACCAGCAGAGTGTTCGATGGCTACACCTTC.

This clone showed up just a few times. The gene calls are TRBV9 and TRBJ2-1; 13 bases align to TRBD2. Unmatched junction bases numbered 5, after V lost 4 bases and J lost 1 base. CDR3 length: 17 residues. Germline V lookup: CDR1 SGDLS, CDR2 YYNGEE. In nucleotides, the CDR3 is TGTGCCAGCAGCCCCGGACTAGCGGGAGAATCCTACAATGAGCAGTTCTTC. Its translation: CASSPGLAGESYNEQFF.

V usage is TRBV6-5 and J usage is TRBJ2-1, with D perhaps matching TRBD1 (6 bases). V was shortened by 2 bases and J by 8 bases, with 10 bases between the two germline ends. Germline lookup yields CDR1 MNHEY and CDR2 SVGAGI. The CDR3 length is 13 residues. The CDR3 loop is CASSYTHRDEQFF. The CDR3 DNA reads TGTGCCAGCAGTTACACCCACAGGGATGAGCAGTTCTTC.

The chain couples TRBV4-1 to TRBJ1-2; D remains unclear. The V gene's germline CDR1 is MGHRA and CDR2 YSYEKL. Trimming left V 2 bases short and J 7 bases short, with 14 bases between. This CDR3 has 14 residues. The DNA of the CDR3 is TGCGCCAGCAGCCAAAACACTCAGAACAGTGGCTACACCTTC. Amino acids: CASSQNTQNSGYTF.

The DNA for the CDR3 is TGTGCCAGCAGCGTATTCTGGGTTGGGGGCGAGCAGTTCTTC. Translated, it gives CASSVFWVGGEQFF. The J gene is TRBJ2-1, the V gene TRBV9; D is possibly TRBD1 (6 bases). CDR1 is SGDLS, CDR2 YYNGEE, per germline. The CDR3 contains 14 residues. The germline V and J ends were trimmed by 1 base and 10 bases, with 15 bases remaining between them.

The V gene is TRBV19, the J gene TRBJ2-1, with a possible D match to TRBD2 (5 bases). CDR1 and CDR2 from the germline V gene are LNHDA and SQIVND (reference sequence). This CDR3 is built from 12 residues. V was clipped by 5 bases and J by 7 bases, with 9 bases between them. The CDR3: CASSATGNEQFF. CDR3 nucleotides: TGTGCCAGTAGTGCGACGGGGAATGAGCAGTTCTTC.

The table lists this clone with a few counts. The chain uses TRBV6-6 and TRBJ2-7, with TRBD1 matching over 9 bases. After removal of 2 bases from V and 3 bases from J, the junction contained 5 bases not matched to a gene. Germline values: CDR1 MNHNY, CDR2 SVGAGI (reference sequence). The CDR3 is made up of 15 amino acids. The CDR3 DNA is TGTGCCAGCAGTTACAGGACAGGGGTGGACTACGAGCAGTACTTC. Translation: CASSYRTGVDYEQYF.

This rearrangement joins TRBV11-2 to TRBJ2-5; 7 positions agree with TRBD1. The CDR3 contains 13 residues. Germline CDR1 reads SGHAT; CDR2 reads FQNNGV. The trim removed 5 bases at V and 5 bases at J, leaving 5 bases unmatched. The CDR3 protein is CASSRRQGETQYF. CDR3 nucleotides: TGTGCCAGCAGCCGTAGACAGGGCGAGACCCAGTACTTC. Together with reference TRBV11-2 and TRBJ2-5, the CDR3 gives the full variable domain: EAGVAQSPRYKIIEKRQSVAFWCNPISGHATLYWYQQILGQGPKLLIQFQNNGVVDDSQLPKDRFSAERLKGVDSTLKIQPAKLEDSAVYLCASSRRQGETQYFGPGTRLLVL.

V and J are TRBV19 and TRBJ1-2; TRBD1 is a possible D gene (6 bases). The CDR3 sequence is 12 residues long. V was trimmed by 5 bases and J by 8 bases, leaving 12 bases between them. Germline lookup yields CDR1 LNHDA and CDR2 SQIVND (reference sequence). The CDR3 nucleotides are TGTGCCAGTAGTCCGAACAGGGACGGCTACACCTTC. It yields the protein CASSPNRDGYTF.

The sample holds a few counts of this clone. The rearrangement uses TRBV6-6 and TRBJ2-7; TRBD2 matches at 11 bases. The CDR3 is 15 residues long. Unmatched junction bases numbered 7, after V lost 5 bases and J lost 4 bases. Germline loops: CDR1 MNHNY, CDR2 SVGAGI (reference sequence). This CDR3 reads CASSKSTSGNYEQYV. In nucleotides, the CDR3 is TGTGCCAGCAGTAAGTCGACTAGCGGGAATTACGAGCAGTACGTC.

The V call is TRBV9, the J call TRBJ2-7, with no clear D. Trimming stripped 1 base from V and 5 bases from J, with 13 bases between. Germline V gives CDR1 SGDLS, CDR2 YYNGEE. The CDR3 has 14 amino acids. The CDR3 region has the DNA TGTGCCAGCAGCGTAATTCCAGGTCCCGACGAGCAGTACTTC. Amino acid sequence: CASSVIPGPDEQYF.

The chain joins TRBV27 to TRBJ2-1; 11 positions agree with TRBD1. The CDR3 is 15 amino acids. The V segment lost 7 bases and the J segment 6 bases; nucleotides outside the gene matches: 8. Germline lookup yields CDR1 MNHEY and CDR2 SMNVEV (reference sequence). CDR3: CASTLGQGVFNEQFF. CDR3 bases: TGTGCCAGCACCTTGGGACAGGGGGTGTTCAATGAGCAGTTCTTC.

This chain uses TRBV9 with TRBJ1-2, with D maybe TRBD1 (5 bases). This CDR3 has 16 amino acids. Trimming took 0 bases from V and 6 from J, leaving 18 bases between them. Germline V gene data show CDR1 as SGDLS and CDR2 as YYNGEE. The CDR3 bases are TGTGCCAGCAGCGTAGGGGGGGAGGTTTTCGGAAATGGCTACACCTTC. It encodes CASSVGGEVFGNGYTF. Together with reference TRBV9 and TRBJ1-2, the CDR3 gives the full variable domain: DSGVTQTPKHLITATGQRVTLRCSPRSGDLSVYWYQQSLDQGLQFLIQYYNGEERAKGNILERFSAQQFPDLHSELNLSSLELGDSALYFCASSVGGEVFGNGYTFGSGTRLTVV.

The chain has TRBV11-3 and TRBJ2-7; possibly TRBD2 for D (7 bases). The CDR3 totals 14 residues. Germline CDR1 and CDR2: SGHNT and YENEEA. Trimming took 5 bases from V and 4 from J, leaving 15 bases between them. This chain's CDR3 is CASSPGGGTYEQYF. DNA for the CDR3: TGTGCCAGCAGCCCGGGCGGGGGCACGTACGAGCAGTACTTC.

Worth noting for this clone: Germline and junction disagree at one end, which may indicate a read error. The chain has TRBV7-7 and TRBJ1-1; D remains unclear. The CDR3 is 13 residues long. Per germline, CDR1 SSHAT and CDR2 FNYEAQ (reference sequence). The CDR3 sequence is CASSLSPQTEAFF. The DNA for the CDR3 is TGTGCTAGCAGCTTATCCCCCCAAACTGAAGCTTTCTTT.

The rearrangement joins TRBV7-9 to TRBJ2-2; D is possibly TRBD2 (6 bases). Germline lookup yields CDR1 SEHNR and CDR2 FQNEAQ (reference sequence). The CDR3 has 16 amino acids. V lost 4 bases to trimming and J lost 4 bases, with 16 bases between them. CDR3 in amino acids: CASSSLAIKSTGELFF. The CDR3 bases are TGTGCCAGCAGCTCGCTAGCGATTAAGAGCACCGGGGAGCTGTTTTTT.

V usage is TRBV6-5 and J usage is TRBJ2-7; D perhaps matches TRBD2 (5 bases). The V gene lost 6 bases and the J gene lost 3 bases, with 12 bases spanning the gap. CDR3 length equals 13 residues. Germline V lookup: CDR1 MNHEY, CDR2 SVGAGI. CDR3 in amino acids: CASRRSEDYEQYV. Here the CDR3 DNA reads TGTGCCAGCAGGCGTAGCGAGGACTACGAGCAGTACGTC.